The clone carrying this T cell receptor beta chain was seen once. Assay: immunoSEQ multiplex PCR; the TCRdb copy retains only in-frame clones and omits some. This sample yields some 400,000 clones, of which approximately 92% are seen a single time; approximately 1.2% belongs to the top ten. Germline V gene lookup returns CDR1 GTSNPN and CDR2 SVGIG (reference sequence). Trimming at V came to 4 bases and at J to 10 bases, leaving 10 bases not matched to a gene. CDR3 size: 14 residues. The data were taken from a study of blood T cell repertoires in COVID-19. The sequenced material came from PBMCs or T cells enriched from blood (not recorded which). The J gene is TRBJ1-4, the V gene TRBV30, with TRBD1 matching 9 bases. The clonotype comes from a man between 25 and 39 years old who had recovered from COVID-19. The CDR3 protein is CAWNSGTGSLKLFF. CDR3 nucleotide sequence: TGTGCCTGGAATTCCGGGACAGGGTCTCTAAAACTGTTTTTT.